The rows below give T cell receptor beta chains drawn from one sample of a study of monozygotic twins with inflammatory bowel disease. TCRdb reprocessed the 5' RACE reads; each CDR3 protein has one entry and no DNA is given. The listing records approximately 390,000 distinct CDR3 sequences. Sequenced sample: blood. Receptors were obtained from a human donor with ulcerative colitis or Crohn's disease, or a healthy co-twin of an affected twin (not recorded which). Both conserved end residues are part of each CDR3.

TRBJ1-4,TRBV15,CATSKIPVELFF
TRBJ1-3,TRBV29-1,CSGLGGSGNTIYF
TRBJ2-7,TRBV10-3,CAISESPGRGEQYF
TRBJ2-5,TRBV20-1,CSARAREGRETQYF
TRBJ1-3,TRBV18,CASSPALPTVRYSGNTIYF
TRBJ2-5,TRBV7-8,CASSLHGAGESETQYF
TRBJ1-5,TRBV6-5,CASSYSGGSQPQHF
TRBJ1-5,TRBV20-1,CSAAGGEPQHF
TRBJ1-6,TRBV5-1,CASSLEVLNSPLHF
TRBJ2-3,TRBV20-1,CSARARHTSTDTQYF
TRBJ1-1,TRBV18,CASRSTGDTEAFF
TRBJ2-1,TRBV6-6,CASRPGLYEQFF
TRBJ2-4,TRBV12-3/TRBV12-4,CASGGGGAKNIQYF
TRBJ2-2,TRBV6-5,CASSYSRGGPDTGELFF
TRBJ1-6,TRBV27,CASSLRVGGDSPLHF
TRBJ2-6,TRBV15,CATSSPGIAGANVLTF
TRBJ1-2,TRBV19,CASGRVRYGYTF
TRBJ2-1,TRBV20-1,CSAFWTGGGNEQFF
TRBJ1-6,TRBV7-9,CASRPGQGIDSPLHF
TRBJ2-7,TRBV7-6,CASSLDSGTIAYEQYF
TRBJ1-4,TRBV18,CASSLQTGRNEKLFF
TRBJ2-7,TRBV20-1,CSASGGAYEQYF
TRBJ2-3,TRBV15,CATSRGLGLASTDTQYF
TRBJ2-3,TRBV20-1,CSARGTREADTQYF
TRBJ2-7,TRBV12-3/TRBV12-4,CASSFGVAGGAEQYF
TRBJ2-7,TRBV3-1,CASSQTGPSYEQYF
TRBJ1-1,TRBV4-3,CASSQEGTGGTEAFF
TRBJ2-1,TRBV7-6,CASSSKRAEGFLFF
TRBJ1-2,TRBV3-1,CASSQGGGVVDYGYTF
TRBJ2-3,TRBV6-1,CASSPAGGADTQYF
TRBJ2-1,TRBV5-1,CASHKPDRNNNEQFF
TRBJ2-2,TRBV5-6,CASSLKVSRAGELFF
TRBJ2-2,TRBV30,CAWKRGRGTGELFF
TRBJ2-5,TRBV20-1,CSASWGAGGFETQYF
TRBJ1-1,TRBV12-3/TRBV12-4,CASSGPPGAFF
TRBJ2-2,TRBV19,CASRLGGPNTGELFF
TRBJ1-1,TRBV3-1,CASSQDWYSEAFF
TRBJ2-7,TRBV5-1,CASSLAGAGFDEQYF
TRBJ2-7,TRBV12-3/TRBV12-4,CASSRNYGTDEQYF
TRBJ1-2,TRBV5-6,CASSLDNNYGYTF
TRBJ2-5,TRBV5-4,CASSLQGAFAETQYF
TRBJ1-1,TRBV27,CASSFHTGSTEAFF
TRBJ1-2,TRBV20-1,CSARVSHGDRGYYGYTF
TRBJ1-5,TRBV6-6,CASQRGNQPQHF
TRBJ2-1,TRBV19,CASSLDADEQFF